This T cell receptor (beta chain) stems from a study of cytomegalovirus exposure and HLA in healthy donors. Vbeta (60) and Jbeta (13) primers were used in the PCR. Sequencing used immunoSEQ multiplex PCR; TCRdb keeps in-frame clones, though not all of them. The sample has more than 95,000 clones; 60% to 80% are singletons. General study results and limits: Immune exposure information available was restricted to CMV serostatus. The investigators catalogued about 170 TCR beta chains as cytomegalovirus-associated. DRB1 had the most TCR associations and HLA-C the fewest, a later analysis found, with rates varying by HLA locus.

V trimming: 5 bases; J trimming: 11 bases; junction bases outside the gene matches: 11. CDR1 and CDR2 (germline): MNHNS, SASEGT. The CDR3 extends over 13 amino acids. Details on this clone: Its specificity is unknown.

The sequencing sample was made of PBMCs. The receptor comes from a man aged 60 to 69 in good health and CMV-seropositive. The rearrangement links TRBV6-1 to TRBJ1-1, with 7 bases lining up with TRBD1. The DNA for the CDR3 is TGTGCCAGCAGTTCGGGCAGGGGGTTAGCGGCTTTCTTT. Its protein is CASSSGRGLAAFF.